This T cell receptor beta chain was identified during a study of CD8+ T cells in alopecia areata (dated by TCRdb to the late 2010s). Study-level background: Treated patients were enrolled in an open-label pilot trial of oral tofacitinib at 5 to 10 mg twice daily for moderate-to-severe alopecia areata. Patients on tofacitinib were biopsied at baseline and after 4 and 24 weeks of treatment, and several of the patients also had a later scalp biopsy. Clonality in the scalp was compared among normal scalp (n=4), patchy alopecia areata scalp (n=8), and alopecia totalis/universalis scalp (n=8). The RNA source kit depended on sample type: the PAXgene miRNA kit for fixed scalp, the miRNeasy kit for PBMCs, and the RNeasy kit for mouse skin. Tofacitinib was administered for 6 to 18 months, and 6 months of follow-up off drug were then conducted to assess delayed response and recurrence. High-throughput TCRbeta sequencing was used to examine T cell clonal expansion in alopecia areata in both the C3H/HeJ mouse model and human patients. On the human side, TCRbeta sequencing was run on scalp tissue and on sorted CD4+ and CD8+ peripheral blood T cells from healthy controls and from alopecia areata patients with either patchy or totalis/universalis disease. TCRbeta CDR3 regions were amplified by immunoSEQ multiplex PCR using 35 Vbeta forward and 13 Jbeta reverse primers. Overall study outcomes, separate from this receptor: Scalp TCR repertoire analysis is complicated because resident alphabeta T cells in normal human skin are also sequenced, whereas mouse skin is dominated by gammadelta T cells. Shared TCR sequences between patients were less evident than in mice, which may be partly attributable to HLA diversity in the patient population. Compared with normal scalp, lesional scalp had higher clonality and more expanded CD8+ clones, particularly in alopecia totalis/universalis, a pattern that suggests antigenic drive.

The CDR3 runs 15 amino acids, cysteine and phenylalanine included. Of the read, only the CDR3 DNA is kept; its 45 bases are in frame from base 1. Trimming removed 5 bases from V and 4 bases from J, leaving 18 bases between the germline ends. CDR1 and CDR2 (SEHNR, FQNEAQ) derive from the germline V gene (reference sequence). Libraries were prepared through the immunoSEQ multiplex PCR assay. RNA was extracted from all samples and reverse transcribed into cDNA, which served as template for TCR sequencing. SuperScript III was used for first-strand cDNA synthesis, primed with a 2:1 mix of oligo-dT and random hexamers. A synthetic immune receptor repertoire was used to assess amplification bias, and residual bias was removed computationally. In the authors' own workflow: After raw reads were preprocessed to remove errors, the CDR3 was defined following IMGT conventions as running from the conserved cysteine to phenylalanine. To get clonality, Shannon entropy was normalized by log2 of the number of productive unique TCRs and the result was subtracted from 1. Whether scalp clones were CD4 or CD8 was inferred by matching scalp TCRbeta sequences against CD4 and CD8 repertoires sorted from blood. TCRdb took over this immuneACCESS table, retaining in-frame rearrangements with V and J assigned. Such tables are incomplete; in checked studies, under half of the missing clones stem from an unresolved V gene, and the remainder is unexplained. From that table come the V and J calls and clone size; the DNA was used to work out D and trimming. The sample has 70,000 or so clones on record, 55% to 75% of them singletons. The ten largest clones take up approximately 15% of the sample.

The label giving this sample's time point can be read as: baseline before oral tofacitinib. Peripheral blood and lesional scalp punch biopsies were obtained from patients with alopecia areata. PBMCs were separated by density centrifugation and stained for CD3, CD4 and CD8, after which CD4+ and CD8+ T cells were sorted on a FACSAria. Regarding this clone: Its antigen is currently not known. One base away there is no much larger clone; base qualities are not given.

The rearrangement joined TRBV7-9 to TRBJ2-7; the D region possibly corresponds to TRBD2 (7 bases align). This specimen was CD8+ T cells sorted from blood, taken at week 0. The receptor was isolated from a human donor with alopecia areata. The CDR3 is CASSRGGGPSYEQYF. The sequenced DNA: TGTGCCAGCAGCCGGGGAGGGGGTCCCTCTTACGAGCAGTACTTC. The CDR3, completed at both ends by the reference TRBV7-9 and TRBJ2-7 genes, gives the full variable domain DTGVSQNPRHKITKRGQNVTFRCDPISEHNRLYWYRQTLGQGPEFLTYFQNEAQLEKSRLLSDRFSAERPKGSFSTLEIQRTEQGDSAMYLCASSRGGGPSYEQYFGPGTRLTVT.